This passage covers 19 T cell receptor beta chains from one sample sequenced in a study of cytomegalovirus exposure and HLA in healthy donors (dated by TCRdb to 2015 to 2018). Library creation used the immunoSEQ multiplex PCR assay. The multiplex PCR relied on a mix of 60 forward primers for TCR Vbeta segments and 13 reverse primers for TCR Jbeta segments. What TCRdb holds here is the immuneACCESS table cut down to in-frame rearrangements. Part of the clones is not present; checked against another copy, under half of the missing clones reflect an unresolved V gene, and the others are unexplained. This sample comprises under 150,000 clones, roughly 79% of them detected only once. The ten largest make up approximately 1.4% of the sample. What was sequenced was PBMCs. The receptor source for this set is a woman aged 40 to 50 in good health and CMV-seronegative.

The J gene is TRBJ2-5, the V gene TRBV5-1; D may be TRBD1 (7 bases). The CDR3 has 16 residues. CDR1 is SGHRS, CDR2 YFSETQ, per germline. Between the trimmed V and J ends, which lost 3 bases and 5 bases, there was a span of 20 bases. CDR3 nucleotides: TGCGCCAGCAGCTCCCAGGGGGGCCTTTTACGGGAGACCCAGTACTTC. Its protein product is CASSSQGGLLRETQYF.

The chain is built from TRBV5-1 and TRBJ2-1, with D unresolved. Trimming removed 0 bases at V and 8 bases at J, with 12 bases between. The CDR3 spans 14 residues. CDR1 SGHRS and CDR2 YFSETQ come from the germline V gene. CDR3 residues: CASSLVVSSHEQFF. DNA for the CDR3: TGCGCCAGCAGCTTGGTAGTTAGCTCGCATGAGCAGTTCTTC.

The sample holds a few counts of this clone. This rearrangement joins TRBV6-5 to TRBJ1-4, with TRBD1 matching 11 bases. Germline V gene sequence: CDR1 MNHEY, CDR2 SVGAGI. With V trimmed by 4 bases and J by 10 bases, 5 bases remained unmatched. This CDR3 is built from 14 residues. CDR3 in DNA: TGTGCCAGCAGTTTCCGGGACAGGGGGAGAAAACTGTTTTTT. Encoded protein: CASSFRDRGRKLFF.

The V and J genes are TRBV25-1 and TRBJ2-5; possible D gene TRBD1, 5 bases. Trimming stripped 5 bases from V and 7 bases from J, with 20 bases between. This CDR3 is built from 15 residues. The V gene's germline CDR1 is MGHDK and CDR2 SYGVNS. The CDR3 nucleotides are TGTGCCAGCAGTTCGCGAAGGACACCAGATGGGACCCAGTACTTC. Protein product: CASSSRRTPDGTQYF.

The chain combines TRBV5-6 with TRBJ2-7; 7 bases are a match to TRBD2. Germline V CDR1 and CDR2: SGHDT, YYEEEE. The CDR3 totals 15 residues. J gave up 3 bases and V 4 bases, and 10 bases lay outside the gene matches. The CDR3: CASSPLGLLDYEQYF. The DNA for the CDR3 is TGTGCCAGCAGCCCCCTGGGACTACTTGACTACGAGCAGTACTTC.

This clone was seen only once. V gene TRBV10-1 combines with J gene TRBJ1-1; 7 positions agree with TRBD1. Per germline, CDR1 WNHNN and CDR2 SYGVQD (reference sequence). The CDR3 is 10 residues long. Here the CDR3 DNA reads TGCGATTTAGGGGGCGTAGAAGCTTTCTTT. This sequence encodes CDLGGVEAFF.

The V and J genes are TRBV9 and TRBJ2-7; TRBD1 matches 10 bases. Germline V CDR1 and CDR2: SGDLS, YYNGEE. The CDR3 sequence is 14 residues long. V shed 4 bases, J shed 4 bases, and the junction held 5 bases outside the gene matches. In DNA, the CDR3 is TGTGCCAGCAGCCCCGGACAGGGGGGATACGAGCAGTACTTC. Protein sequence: CASSPGQGGYEQYF.

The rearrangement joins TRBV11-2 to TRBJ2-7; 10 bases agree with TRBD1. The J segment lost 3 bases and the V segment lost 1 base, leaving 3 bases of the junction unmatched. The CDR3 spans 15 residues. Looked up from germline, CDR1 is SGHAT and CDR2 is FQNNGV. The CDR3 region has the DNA TGTGCCAGCAGCTTAGTTGGGACAGGGGACTACGAGCAGTACTTC. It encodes CASSLVGTGDYEQYF.

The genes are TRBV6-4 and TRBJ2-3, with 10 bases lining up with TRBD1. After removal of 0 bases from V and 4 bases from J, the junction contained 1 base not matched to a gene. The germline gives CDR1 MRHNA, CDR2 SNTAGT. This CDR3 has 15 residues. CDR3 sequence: CASSDSGTGADTQYF. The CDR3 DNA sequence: TGTGCCAGCAGTGACTCGGGGACAGGGGCAGATACGCAGTATTTT.

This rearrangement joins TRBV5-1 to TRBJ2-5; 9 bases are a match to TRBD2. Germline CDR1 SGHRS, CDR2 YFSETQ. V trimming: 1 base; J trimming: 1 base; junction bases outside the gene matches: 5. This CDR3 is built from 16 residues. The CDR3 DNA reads TGCGCCAGCAGCTTGTCGGCTAGCGGGATCCAAGAGACCCAGTACTTC. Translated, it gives CASSLSASGIQETQYF.

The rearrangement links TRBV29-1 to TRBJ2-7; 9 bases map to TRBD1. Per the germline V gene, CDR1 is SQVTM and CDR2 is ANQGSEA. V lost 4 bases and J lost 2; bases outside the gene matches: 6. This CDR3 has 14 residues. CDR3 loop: CSVAGTGITYEQYF. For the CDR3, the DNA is TGCAGCGTTGCAGGGACAGGGATAACCTACGAGCAGTACTTC.

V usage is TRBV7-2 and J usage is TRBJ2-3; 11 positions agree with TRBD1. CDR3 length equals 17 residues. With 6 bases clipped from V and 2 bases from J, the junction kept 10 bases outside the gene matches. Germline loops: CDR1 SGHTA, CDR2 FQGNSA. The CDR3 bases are TGTGCCAGCAGGGGACAGGGGGACGGGCTAGTCACAGATACGCAGTATTTT. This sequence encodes CASRGQGDGLVTDTQYF.

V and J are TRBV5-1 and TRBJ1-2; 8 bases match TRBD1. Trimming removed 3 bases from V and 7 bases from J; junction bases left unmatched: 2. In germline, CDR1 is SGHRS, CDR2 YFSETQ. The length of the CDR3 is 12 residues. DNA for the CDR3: TGCGCCAGCAGCTCGACAGGGGCTGGCTACACCTTC. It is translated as CASSSTGAGYTF.

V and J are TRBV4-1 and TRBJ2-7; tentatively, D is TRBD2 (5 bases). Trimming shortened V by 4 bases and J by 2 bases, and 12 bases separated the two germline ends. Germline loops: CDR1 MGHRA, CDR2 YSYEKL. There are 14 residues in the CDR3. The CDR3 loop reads CASSPRTGTYEQYF. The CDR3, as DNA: TGCGCCAGCAGCCCCCGGACTGGGACCTACGAGCAGTACTTC.

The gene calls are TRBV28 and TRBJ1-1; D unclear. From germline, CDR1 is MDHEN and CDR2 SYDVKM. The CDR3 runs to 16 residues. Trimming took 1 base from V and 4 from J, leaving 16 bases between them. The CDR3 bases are TGTGCCAGCAGTTTATCGGGATCCTCGGGGAGCACTGAAGCTTTCTTT. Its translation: CASSLSGSSGSTEAFF.

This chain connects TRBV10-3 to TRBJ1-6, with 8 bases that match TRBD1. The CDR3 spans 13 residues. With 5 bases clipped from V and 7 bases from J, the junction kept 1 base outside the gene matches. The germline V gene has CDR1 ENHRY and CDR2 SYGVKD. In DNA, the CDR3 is TGTGCCATCAGTCAGGGGGCGAATTCACCCCTCCACTTT. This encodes CAISQGANSPLHF.

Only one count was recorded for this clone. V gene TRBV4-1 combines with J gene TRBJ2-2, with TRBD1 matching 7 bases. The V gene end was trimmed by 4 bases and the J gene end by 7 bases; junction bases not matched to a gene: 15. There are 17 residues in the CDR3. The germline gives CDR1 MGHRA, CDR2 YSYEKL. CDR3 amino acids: CASSRGLIDRVHGELFF. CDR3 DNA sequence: TGCGCCAGCAGCCGCGGACTCATAGACAGGGTTCACGGGGAGCTGTTTTTT.

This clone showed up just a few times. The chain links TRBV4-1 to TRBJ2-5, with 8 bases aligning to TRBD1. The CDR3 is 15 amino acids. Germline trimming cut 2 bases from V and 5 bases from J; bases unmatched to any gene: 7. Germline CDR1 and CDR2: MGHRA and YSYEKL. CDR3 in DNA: TGCGCCAGCAGCCAACAGGGGGCGCGAGAGGAGACCCAGTACTTC. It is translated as CASSQQGAREETQYF.

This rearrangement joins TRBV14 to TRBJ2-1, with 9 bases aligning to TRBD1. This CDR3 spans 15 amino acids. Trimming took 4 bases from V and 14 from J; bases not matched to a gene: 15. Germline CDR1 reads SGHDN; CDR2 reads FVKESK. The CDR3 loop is CASSPPGQGLVGKFF. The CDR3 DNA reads TGTGCCAGCAGCCCCCCGGGACAGGGCTTGGTGGGGAAGTTCTTC.